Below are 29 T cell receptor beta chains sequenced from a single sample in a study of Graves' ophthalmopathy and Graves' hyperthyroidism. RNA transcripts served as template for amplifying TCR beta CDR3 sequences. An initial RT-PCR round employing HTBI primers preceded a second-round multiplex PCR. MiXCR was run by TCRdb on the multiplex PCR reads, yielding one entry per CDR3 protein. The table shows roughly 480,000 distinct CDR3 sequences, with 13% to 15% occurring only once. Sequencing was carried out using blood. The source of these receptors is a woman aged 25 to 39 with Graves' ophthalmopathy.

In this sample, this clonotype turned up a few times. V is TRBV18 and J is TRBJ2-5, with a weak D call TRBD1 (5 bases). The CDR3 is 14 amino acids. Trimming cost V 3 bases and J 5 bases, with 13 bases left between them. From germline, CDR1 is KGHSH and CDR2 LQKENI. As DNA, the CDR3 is TGTGCCAGCTCACCCCCAGGGTTGGTGGAGACCCAGTACTTC. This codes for CASSPPGLVETQYF. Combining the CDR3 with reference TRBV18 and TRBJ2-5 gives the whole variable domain NAGVMQNPRHLVRRRGQEARLRCSPMKGHSHVYWYRQLPEEGLKFMVYLQKENIIDESGMPKERFSAEFPKEGPSILRIQQVVRGDSAAYFCASSPPGLVETQYFGPGTRLLVL.

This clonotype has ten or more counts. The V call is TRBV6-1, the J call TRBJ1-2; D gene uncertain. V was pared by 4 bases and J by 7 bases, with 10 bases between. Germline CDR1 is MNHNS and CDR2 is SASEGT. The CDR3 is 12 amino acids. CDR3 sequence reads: CASSANSAGYTF. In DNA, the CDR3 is TGTGCCAGCAGTGCCAATTCGGCTGGCTACACCTTC.

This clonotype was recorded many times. The CDR3 sequence is CASAQGTGTQYF. As DNA, the CDR3 is TGTGCCAGCGCACAGGGGACAGGGACCCAGTACTTC. This chain connects TRBV6-1 to TRBJ2-5, with 8 bases matching TRBD1. Germline values: CDR1 MNHNS, CDR2 SASEGT. This CDR3 contains 12 residues. Trimming cost V 8 bases and J 7 bases; bases outside gene matches: 6.

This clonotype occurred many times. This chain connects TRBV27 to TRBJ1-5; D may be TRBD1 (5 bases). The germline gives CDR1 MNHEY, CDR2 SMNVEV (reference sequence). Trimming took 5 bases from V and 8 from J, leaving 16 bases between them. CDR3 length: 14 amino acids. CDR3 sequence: CASSPWARAEPQHF. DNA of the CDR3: TGTGCCAGCAGTCCCTGGGCCAGGGCGGAGCCCCAGCATTTT.

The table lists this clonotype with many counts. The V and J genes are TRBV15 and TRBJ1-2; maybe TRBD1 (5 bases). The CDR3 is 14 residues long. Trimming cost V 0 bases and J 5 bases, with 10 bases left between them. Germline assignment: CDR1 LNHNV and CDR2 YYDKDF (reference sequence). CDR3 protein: CATSRDGTGYGYTF. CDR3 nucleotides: TGTGCCACCAGCAGAGATGGGACGGGTTATGGCTACACCTTC.

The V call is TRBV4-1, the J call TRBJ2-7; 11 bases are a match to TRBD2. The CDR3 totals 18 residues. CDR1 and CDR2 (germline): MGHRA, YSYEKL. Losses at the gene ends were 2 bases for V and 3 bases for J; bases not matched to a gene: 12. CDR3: CASSQPLAGVQGFYEQYF. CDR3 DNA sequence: TGCGCCAGCAGCCAACCACTAGCGGGAGTTCAGGGGTTCTACGAGCAGTACTTC.

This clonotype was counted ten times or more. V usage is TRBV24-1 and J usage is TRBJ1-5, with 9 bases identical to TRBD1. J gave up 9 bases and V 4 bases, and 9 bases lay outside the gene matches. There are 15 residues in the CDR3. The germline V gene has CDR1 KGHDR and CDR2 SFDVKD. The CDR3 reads CATSDPRQGDAPQHF. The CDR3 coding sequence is TGTGCCACCAGTGACCCCAGACAGGGGGACGCGCCCCAGCATTTT.

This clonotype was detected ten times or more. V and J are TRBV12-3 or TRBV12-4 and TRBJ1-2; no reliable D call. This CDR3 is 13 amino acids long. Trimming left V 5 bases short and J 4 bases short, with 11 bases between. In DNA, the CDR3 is TGTGCCAGCAGTCCACAGAGTTTCTATGGCTACACCTTC. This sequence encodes CASSPQSFYGYTF.

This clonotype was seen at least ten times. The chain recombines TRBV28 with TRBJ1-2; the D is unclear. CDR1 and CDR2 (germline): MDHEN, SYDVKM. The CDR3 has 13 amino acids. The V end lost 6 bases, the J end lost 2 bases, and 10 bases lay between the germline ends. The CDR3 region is CASSQQRNYGYTF. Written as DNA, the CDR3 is TGTGCCAGCAGCCAACAGAGGAACTATGGCTACACCTTC.

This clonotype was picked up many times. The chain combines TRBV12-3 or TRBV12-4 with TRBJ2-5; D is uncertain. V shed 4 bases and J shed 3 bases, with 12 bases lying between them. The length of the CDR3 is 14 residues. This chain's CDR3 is CASSYTALEETQYF. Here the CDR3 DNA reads TGTGCCAGCAGTTATACCGCCCTAGAAGAGACCCAGTACTTC.

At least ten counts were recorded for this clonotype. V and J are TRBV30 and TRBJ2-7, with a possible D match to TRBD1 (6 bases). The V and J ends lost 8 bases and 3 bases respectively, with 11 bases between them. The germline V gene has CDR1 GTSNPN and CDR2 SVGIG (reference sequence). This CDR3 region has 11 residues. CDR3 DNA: TGTGCCCGTAGGACAGACTACGAGCAGTACTTC. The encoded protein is CARRTDYEQYF.

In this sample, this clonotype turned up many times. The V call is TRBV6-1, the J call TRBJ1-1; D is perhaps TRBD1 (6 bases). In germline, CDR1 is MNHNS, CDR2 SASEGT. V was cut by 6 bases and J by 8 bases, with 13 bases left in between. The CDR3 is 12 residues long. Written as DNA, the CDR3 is TGTGCCAGCAGAGCGGGACATACAGAAGCTTTCTTT. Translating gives CASRAGHTEAFF.

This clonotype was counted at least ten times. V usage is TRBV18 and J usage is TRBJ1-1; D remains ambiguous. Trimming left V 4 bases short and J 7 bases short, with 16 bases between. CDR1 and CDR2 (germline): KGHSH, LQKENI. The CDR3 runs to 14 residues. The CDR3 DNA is TGTGCCAGCTCACGGATGGACGGTGGAGGTGAAGCTTTCTTT. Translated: CASSRMDGGGEAFF.

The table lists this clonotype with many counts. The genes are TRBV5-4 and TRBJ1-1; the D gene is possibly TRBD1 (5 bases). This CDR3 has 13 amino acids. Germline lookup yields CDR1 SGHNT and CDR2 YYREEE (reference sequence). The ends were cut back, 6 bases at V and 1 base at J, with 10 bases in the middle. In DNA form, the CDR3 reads TGTGCCAGCAACCAAGGGACGAACACTGAAGCTTTCTTT. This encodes CASNQGTNTEAFF.

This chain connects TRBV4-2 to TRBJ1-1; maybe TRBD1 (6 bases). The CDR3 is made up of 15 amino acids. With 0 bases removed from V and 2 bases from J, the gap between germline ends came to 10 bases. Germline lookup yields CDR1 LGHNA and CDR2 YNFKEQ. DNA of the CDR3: TGTGCCAGCAGCCAAGACCAGGGGTTTAACACTGAAGCTTTCTTT. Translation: CASSQDQGFNTEAFF.

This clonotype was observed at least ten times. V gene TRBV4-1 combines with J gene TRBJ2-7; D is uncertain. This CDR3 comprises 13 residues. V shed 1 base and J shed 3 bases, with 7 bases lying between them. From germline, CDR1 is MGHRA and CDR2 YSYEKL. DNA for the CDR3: TGCGCCAGCAGCCAAGCGAAGAACTACGAGCAGTACTTC. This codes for CASSQAKNYEQYF.

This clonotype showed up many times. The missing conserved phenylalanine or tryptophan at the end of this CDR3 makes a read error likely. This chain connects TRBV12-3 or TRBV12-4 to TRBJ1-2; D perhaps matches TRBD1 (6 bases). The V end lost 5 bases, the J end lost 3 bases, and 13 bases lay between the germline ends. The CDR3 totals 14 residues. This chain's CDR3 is CASSQGSLDYGYTI. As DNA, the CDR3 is TGTGCCAGCAGTCAGGGGTCGCTAGACTATGGCTACACCATC.

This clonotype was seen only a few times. CDR3 region: CASSLAIGRLAKNIQYF. For the CDR3, the DNA is TGTGCCAGCAGCTTAGCGATCGGGAGACTAGCCAAAAACATTCAGTACTTC. The chain couples TRBV7-2 to TRBJ2-4; D possibly corresponds to TRBD2 (6 bases). The germline V gene has CDR1 SGHTA and CDR2 FQGNSA. The V end was cut by 0 bases, the J end by 0 bases, with 12 bases between. This CDR3 has 17 residues.

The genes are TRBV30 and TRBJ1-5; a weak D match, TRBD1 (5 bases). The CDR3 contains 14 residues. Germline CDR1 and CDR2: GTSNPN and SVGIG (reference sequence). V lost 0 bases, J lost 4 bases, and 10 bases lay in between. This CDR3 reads CAWSVSGGNQPQHF. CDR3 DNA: TGTGCCTGGAGTGTATCGGGGGGAAATCAGCCCCAGCATTTT.

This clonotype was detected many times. The CDR3 reads CASSQAGVNTEAFF. The CDR3 DNA reads TGCGCCAGCAGCCAAGCAGGGGTGAACACTGAAGCTTTCTTT. V and J are TRBV4-1 and TRBJ1-1, with a possible D match to TRBD1 (6 bases). This CDR3 contains 14 residues. The ends were cut back, 1 base at V and 0 bases at J, with 6 bases in the middle. CDR1 is MGHRA and CDR2 is YSYEKL in the germline V gene.

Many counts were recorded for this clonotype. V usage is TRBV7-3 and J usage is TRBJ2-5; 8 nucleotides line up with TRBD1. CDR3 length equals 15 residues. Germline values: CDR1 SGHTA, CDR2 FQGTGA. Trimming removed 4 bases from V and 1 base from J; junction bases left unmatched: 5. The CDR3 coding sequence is TGTGCCAGCAGCTACAAGGACAGGGCCCAAGAGACCCAGTACTTC. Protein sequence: CASSYKDRAQETQYF.

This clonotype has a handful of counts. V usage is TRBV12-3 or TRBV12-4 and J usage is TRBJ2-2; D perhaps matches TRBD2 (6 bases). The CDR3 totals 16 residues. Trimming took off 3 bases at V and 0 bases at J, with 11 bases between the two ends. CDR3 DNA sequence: TGTGCCAGCAGTTTGGAGGGTATCGCGAACACCGGGGAGCTGTTTTTT. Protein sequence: CASSLEGIANTGELFF.

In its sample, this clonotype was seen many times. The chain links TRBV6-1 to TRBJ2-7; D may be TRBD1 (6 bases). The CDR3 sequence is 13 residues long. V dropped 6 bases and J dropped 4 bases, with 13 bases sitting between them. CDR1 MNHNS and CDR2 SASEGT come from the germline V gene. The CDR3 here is CASSLRDIYEQYF. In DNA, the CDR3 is TGTGCCAGCAGCCTCAGGGACATATACGAGCAGTACTTC.

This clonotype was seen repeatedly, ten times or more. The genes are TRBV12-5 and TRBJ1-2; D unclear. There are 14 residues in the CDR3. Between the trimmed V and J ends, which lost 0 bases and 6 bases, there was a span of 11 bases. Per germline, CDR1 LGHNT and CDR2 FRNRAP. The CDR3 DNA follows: TGTGCTAGTGGTTTGGTACGTCAGGAGAATGGCTACACCTTC. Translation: CASGLVRQENGYTF.

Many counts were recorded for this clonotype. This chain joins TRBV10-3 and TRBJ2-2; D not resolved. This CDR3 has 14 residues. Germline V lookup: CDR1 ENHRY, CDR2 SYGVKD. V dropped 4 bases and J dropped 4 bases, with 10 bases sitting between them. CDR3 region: CAISGVNPTGELFF. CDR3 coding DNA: TGTGCCATCAGTGGGGTCAACCCCACCGGGGAGCTGTTTTTT.

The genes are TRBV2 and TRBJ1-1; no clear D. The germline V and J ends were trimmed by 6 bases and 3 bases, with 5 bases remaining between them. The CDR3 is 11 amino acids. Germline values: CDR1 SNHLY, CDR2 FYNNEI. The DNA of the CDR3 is TGTGCCAGCAGAGACTACACTGAAGCTTTCTTT. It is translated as CASRDYTEAFF.

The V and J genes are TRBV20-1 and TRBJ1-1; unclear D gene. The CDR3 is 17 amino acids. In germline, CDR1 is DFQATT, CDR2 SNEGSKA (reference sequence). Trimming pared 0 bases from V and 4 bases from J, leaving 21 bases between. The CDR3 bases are TGCAGTGCTAGAGACAGCCAAGGTACTCTTATGTCCACTGAAGCTTTCTTT. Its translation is CSARDSQGTLMSTEAFF.

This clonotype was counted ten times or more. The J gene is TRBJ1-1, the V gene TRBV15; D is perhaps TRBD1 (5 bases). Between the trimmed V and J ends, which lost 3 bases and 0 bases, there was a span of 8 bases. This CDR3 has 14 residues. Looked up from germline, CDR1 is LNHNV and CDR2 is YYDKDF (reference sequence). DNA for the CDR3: TGTGCCACCAGCAGGAAGGGGATGAACACTGAAGCTTTCTTT. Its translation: CATSRKGMNTEAFF.

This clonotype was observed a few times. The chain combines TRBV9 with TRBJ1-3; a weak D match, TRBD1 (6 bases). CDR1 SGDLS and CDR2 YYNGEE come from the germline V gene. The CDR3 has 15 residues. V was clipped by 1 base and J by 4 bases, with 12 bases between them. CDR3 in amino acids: CASSVNQGLGNTIYF. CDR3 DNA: TGTGCCAGCAGCGTAAACCAGGGGCTGGGAAACACCATATATTTT.